This T cell receptor (beta chain) was obtained from a study of monozygotic twins with inflammatory bowel disease. Study findings and constraints: In patient repertoires, differing immunosuppressive treatments may have added some variability.

This CDR3 contains 15 residues. The germline V gene has CDR1 MNHEY and CDR2 SVGEGT. About this clonotype: The antigen is not known.

Researchers used template switching to add UMIs featuring a 6-nucleotide sample barcode. TCRdb reanalyzed the 5' RACE reads and collapses them to one entry per CDR3 protein, without DNA. With around 370,000 distinct CDR3 sequences in the sample, the ten largest clones hold 2.6%. The sequence was obtained from a human donor with ulcerative colitis or Crohn's disease, or a healthy co-twin of an affected twin (not recorded which). This chain connects TRBV6-2 or TRBV6-3 to TRBJ1-5; no DNA is available, so the TRBD1 call from TCRdb remains unchecked. The material sequenced was blood. CDR3 protein: CASRTGTGDSPPQHF.